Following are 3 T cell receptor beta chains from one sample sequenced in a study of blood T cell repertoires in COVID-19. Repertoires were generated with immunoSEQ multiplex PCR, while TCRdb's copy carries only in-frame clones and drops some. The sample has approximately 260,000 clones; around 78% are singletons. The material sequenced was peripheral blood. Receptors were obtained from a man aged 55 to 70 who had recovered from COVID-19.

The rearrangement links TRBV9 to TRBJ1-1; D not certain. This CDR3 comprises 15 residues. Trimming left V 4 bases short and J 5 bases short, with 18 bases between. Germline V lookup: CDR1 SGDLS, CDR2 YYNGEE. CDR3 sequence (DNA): TGTGCCAGCAGCCCCGTAGGGCGGACTTCAACTGAAGCTTTCTTT. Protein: CASSPVGRTSTEAFF.

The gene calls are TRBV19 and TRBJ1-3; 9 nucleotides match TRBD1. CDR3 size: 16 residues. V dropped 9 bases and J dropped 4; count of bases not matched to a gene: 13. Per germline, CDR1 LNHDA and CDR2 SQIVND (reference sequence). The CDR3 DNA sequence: TGTGCCAGCCGGGACAGGGATTTAGTGGCGGGAAACACCATATATTTT. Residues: CASRDRDLVAGNTIYF. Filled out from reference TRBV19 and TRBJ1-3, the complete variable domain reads DGGITQSPKYLFRKEGQNVTLSCEQNLNHDAMYWYRQDPGQGLRLIYYSQIVNDFQKGDIAEGYSVSREKKESFPLTVTSAQKNPTAFYLCASRDRDLVAGNTIYFGEGSWLTVV.

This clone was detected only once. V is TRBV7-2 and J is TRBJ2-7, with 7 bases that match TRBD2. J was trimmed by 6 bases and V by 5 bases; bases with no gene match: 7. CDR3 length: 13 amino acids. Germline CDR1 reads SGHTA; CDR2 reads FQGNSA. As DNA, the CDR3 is TGTGCCAGCAGCCCGATGGGAGGGGTCGAGCAGTACTTC. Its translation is CASSPMGGVEQYF. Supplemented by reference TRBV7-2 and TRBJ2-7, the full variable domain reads GAGVSQSPSNKVTEKGKDVELRCDPISGHTALYWYRQSLGQGLEFLIYFQGNSAPDKSGLPSDRFSAERTGGSVSTLTIQRTQQEDSAVYLCASSPMGGVEQYFGPGTRLTVT.